Below are 6 T cell receptor beta chains sequenced from a single sample in a study of Ad26.COV2.S vaccination and SARS-CoV-2 variants. The assay was immunoSEQ multiplex PCR, and TCRdb's table has in-frame clones only and misses some. The table includes 240,000 or so clones, roughly 90% detected once. Indicated treatment: some 19 received Ad26.COV2.S at low or high dose, single or two shots; several received placebo; per-sample allocation not given. Sampling occurred on day 63 after the first vaccine or placebo injection. The sequences come from peripheral blood, collected in a trial of Ad26.COV2.S vaccine versus placebo. These TCRs come from a person between 18 and 60 years old who received the Ad26.COV2.S COVID-19 vaccine or a placebo.

This chain joins TRBV10-2 and TRBJ2-1; no reliable D call. The germline V and J ends were trimmed by 6 bases and 6 bases, with 15 bases remaining between them. The CDR3 loop spans 14 amino acids. CDR1 WSHSY and CDR2 SAAADI come from the germline V gene. CDR3 amino acids: CASSLGSVVNEQFF. Written as DNA, the CDR3 is TGCGCCAGCAGCCTCGGGTCGGTCGTCAATGAGCAGTTCTTC.

The chain combines TRBV6-1 with TRBJ1-2; possible D gene TRBD1, 6 bases. The V gene's germline CDR1 is MNHNS and CDR2 SASEGT. V lost 0 bases, J lost 7 bases, and 12 bases lay in between. This CDR3 has 14 residues. The CDR3 bases are TGTGCCAGCAGTGAAGCGCAGGGGCTGGGTGGCTACACCTTC. It is translated as CASSEAQGLGGYTF.

This chain connects TRBV11-3 to TRBJ1-1; D is possibly TRBD1 (5 bases). V was clipped by 0 bases and J by 5 bases, with 13 bases between them. CDR3 length: 15 amino acids. Germline values: CDR1 SGHNT, CDR2 YENEEA. The CDR3 bases are TGTGCCAGCAGCTTAGATACCGGGGCGGGAACTGAAGCTTTCTTT. Translated: CASSLDTGAGTEAFF.

J is TRBJ2-1 and V is TRBV5-6; tentative D call: TRBD2 (5 bases). CDR1 is SGHDT and CDR2 is YYEEEE in the germline V gene. Trimming removed 4 bases at V and 1 base at J, with 9 bases between. The CDR3 has 14 residues. CDR3 region: CASSTGLSYNEQFF. CDR3 DNA: TGTGCCAGCAGCACTGGACTGTCCTACAATGAGCAGTTCTTC.

The chain combines TRBV5-1 with TRBJ2-7, with 9 bases identical to TRBD1. Trimming cost V 0 bases and J 2 bases; bases outside gene matches: 6. The germline V gene encodes CDR1 SGHRS and CDR2 YFSETQ. The CDR3 length is 16 residues. CDR3 sequence: CASSLAGQGSPYEQYF. The CDR3 DNA reads TGCGCCAGCAGCTTGGCCGGACAGGGGAGTCCCTACGAGCAGTACTTC.

The chain combines TRBV11-2 with TRBJ1-1, with 8 bases matching TRBD1. The V and J ends lost 7 bases and 3 bases, in that order; junction bases with no gene match: 10. CDR3 length: 15 residues. Germline V gene sequence: CDR1 SGHAT, CDR2 FQNNGV. The CDR3 loop reads CASKRTGPADTEAFF. DNA of the CDR3: TGTGCCAGCAAGCGGACAGGGCCGGCGGACACTGAAGCTTTCTTT.